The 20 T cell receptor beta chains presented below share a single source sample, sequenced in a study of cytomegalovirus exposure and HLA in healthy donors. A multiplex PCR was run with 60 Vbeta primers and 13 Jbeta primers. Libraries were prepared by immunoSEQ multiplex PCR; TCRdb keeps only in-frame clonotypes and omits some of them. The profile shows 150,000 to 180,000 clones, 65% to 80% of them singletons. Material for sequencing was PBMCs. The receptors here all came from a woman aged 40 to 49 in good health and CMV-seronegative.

The CDR3: CASSLDGGSGANVLTF. CDR3 nucleotide sequence: TGTGCCAGCAGCTTGGATGGAGGGTCTGGGGCCAACGTCCTGACTTTC. The genes are TRBV5-4 and TRBJ2-6; tentatively, D is TRBD2 (6 bases). The CDR3 consists of 16 residues. With 0 bases removed from V and 1 base from J, the gap between germline ends came to 8 bases. From germline, CDR1 is SGHNT and CDR2 YYREEE (reference sequence).

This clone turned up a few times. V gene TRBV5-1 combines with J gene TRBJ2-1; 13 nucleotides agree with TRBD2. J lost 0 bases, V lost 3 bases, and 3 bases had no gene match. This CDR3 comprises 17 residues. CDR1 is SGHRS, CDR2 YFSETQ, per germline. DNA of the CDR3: TGCGCCAGCAGCTCTGGGACTAGCGGGATCTCCTACAATGAGCAGTTCTTC. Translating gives CASSSGTSGISYNEQFF. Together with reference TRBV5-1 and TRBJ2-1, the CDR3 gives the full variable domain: KAGVTQTPRYLIKTRGQQVTLSCSPISGHRSVSWYQQTPGQGLQFLFEYFSETQRNKGNFPGRFSGRQFSNSRSEMNVSTLELGDSALYLCASSSGTSGISYNEQFFGPGTRLTVL.

The chain's CDR3 is CASSLGPRTATSTYGYTF. The CDR3 nucleotides read TGTGCCAGCAGTTTAGGGCCCAGGACAGCAACGAGCACATACGGCTACACCTTC. V usage is TRBV28 and J usage is TRBJ1-2; D is perhaps TRBD1 (6 bases). Trimming shortened V by 2 bases and J by 8 bases, and 27 bases separated the two germline ends. Germline-derived CDR1 and CDR2 are MDHEN and SYDVKM. CDR3 length: 18 residues.

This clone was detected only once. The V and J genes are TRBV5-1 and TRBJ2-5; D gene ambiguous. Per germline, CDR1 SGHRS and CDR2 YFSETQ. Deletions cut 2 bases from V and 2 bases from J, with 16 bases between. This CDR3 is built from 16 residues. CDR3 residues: CASSFQISSLQETQYF. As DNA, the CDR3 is TGCGCCAGCAGCTTTCAGATAAGTTCGCTGCAAGAGACCCAGTACTTC.

The CDR3 region has the DNA TGTGCCAGCAGTGGGGACAGGGCCCCTGGGGCCAACGTCCTGACTTTC. Translated: CASSGDRAPGANVLTF. The chain couples TRBV6-6 to TRBJ2-6; 9 bases align to TRBD1. This CDR3 has 16 residues. CDR1 MNHNY and CDR2 SVGAGI come from the germline V gene (reference sequence). Losses at the gene ends were 5 bases for V and 2 bases for J; bases not matched to a gene: 4.

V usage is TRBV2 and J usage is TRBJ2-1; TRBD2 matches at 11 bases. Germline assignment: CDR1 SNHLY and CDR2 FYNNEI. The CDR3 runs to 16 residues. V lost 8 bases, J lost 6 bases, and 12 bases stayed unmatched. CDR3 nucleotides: TGTGCCAGCTCGGTAGCGGGAGGGGTTGTGGGCAATGAGCAGTTCTTC. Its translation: CASSVAGGVVGNEQFF.

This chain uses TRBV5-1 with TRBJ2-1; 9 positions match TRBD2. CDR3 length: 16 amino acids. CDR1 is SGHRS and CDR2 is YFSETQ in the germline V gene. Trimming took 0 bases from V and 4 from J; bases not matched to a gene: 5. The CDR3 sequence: CASSLAGTSSYNEQFF. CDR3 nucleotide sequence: TGCGCCAGCAGCTTGGCCGGGACTAGCAGTTACAATGAGCAGTTCTTC.

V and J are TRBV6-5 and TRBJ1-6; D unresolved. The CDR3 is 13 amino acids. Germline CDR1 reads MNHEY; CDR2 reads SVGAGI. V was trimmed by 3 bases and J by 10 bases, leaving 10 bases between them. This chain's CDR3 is CASSYVAESPLHF. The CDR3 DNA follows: TGTGCCAGCAGTTATGTAGCTGAATCACCCCTCCACTTT.

The CDR3 loop is CASSLTGGSRLYEQYF. In DNA form, the CDR3 reads TGCGCCAGCAGCCTGACCGGGGGGTCTCGACTTTACGAGCAGTACTTC. The genes are TRBV5-1 and TRBJ2-7; 7 nucleotides line up with TRBD2. CDR3 length: 16 residues. J gave up 4 bases and V 4 bases, and 14 bases lay outside the gene matches. The V gene's germline CDR1 is SGHRS and CDR2 YFSETQ.

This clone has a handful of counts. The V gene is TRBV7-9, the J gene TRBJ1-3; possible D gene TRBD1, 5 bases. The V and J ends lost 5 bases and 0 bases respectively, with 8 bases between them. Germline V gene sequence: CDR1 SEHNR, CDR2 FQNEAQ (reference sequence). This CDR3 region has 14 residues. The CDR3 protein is CASSPRDSGNTIYF. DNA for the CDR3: TGTGCCAGCAGCCCCAGGGACTCTGGAAACACCATATATTTT.

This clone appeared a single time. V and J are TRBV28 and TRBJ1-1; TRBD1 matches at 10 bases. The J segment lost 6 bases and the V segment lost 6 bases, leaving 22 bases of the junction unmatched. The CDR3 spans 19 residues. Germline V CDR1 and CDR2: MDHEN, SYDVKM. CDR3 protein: CASRTNLGTGDQWKPEAFF. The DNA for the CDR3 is TGTGCCAGCAGAACGAATCTCGGGACAGGGGACCAATGGAAGCCTGAAGCTTTCTTT.

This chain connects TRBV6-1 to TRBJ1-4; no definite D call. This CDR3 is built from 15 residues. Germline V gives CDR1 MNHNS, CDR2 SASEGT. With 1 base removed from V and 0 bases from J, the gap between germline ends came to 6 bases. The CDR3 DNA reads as TGTGCCAGCAGTGAAGGGGGAGCAACTAATGAAAAACTGTTTTTT. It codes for CASSEGGATNEKLFF.

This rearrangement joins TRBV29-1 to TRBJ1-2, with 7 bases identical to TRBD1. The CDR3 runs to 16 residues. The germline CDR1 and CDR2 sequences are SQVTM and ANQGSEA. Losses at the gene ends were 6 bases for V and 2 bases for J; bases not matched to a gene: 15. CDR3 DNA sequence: TGCAGCGTCGAAAACCTACAGGGGAAGGAAAACTATGGCTACACCTTC. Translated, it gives CSVENLQGKENYGYTF.

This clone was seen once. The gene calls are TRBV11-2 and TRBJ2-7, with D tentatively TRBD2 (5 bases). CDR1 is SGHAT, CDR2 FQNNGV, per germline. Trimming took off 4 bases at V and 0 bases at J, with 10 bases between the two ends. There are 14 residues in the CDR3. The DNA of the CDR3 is TGTGCCAGCAGCTGGGGTCGGGACTCCTACGAGCAGTACTTC. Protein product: CASSWGRDSYEQYF.

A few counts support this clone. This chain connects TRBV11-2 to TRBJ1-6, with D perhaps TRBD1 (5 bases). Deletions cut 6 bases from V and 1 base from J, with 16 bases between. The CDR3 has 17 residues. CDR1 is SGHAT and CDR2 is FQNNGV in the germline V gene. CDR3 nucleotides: TGTGCCAGCAGACGCAGACCGGAGGGGTCCTATAATTCACCCCTCCACTTT. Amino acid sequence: CASRRRPEGSYNSPLHF.

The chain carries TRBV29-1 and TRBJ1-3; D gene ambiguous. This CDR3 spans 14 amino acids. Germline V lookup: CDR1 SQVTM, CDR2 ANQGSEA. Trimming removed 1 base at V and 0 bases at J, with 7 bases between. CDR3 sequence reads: CSVEGGSSGNTIYF. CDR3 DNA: TGCAGCGTTGAAGGAGGGAGCTCTGGAAACACCATATATTTT.

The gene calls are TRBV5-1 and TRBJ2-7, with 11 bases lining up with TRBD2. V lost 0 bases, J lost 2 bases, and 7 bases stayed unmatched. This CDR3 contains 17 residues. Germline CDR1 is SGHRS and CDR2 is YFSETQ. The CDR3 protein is CASSLVTSGRKAYEQYF. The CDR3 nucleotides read TGCGCCAGCAGCTTGGTAACTAGCGGGAGAAAGGCCTACGAGCAGTACTTC.

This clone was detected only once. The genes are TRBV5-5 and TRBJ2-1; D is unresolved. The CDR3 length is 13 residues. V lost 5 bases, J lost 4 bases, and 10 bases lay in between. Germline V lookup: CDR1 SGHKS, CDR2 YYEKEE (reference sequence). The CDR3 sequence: CASRTYAYNEQFF. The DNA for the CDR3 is TGTGCCAGCAGGACTTATGCTTACAATGAGCAGTTCTTC.

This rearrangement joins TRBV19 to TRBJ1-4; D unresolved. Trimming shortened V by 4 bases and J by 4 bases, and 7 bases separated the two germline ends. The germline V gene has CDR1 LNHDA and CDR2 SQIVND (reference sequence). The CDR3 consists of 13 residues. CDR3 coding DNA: TGTGCCAGTAGTACAGTTCTTAATGAAAAACTGTTTTTT. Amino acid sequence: CASSTVLNEKLFF.

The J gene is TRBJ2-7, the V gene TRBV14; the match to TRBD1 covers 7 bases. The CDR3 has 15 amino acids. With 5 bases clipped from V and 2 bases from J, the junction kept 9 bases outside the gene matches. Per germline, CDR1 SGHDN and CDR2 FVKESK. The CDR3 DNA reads TGTGCCAGCAGCGTCGGTAGGGGGCTTCCCTACGAGCAGTACTTC. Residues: CASSVGRGLPYEQYF.